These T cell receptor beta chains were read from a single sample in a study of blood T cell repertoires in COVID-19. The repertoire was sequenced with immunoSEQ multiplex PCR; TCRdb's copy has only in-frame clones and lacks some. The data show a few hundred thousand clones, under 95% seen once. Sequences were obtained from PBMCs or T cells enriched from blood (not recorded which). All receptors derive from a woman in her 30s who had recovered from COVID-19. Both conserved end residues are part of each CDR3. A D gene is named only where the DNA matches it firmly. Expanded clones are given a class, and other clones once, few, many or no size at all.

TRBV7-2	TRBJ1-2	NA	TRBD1	CASSMDRGGYGYTF	TGTGCCAGCAGCATGGACAGGGGGGGCTATGGCTACACCTTC
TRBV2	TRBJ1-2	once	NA	CASSGRRTGYGYTF	TGTGCCAGCAGTGGGAGGAGGACTGGCTATGGCTACACCTTC
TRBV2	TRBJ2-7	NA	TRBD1	CASRSDPGQGYEQYF	TGTGCCAGCAGGAGCGACCCGGGACAGGGGTACGAGCAGTACTTC
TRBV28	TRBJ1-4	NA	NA	CASSLSSGKKLFF	TGTGCCAGCAGTTTATCGTCGGGAAAAAAACTGTTTTTT
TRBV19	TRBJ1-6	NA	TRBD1	CASSGQGPGGSPLHF	TGTGCCAGTAGTGGACAGGGTCCAGGGGGATCACCCCTCCACTTT
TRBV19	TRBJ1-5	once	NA	CASSIELGGQGVPKPQHF	TGTGCCAGTAGTATAGAGTTGGGGGGGCAGGGAGTTCCGAAGCCCCAGCATTTT
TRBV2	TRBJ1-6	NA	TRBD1	CASTGGADSPLHF	TGTGCCAGCACAGGGGGCGCGGATTCACCCCTCCACTTT
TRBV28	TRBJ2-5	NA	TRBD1	CASSFVRDRVDLQETQYF	TGTGCCAGCAGTTTCGTCCGGGACAGGGTGGACCTCCAAGAGACCCAGTACTTC
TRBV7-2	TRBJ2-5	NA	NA	CASRRVPVETQYF	TGTGCCAGCAGGAGGGTTCCGGTTGAGACCCAGTACTTC
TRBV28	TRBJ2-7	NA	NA	CASSPLYEQYF	TGTGCCAGCAGTCCCCTGTACGAGCAGTACTTC
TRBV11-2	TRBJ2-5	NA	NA	CASSLDQFSEGFGKTQYF	TGTGCCAGCAGCTTAGATCAGTTCAGCGAGGGCTTCGGGAAGACCCAGTACTTC
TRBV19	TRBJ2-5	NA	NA	CASSIEETQYF	TGTGCCAGTAGTATCGAAGAGACCCAGTACTTC
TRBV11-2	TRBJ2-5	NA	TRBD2	CASSLGGGGQTQYF	TGTGCCAGCAGCTTAGGGGGGGGAGGGCAGACCCAGTACTTC
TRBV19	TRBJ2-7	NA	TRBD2	CASRQAGGPTSYEQYF	TGTGCCAGTAGACAAGCGGGAGGGCCAACGTCCTACGAGCAGTACTTC
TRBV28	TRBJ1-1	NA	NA	CASTEGRLNTEAFF	TGTGCCAGCACCGAGGGGAGGTTGAACACTGAAGCTTTCTTT
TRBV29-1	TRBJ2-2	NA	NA	CSGGPGLTGELFF	TGCAGCGGGGGCCCGGGACTGACCGGGGAGCTGTTTTTT
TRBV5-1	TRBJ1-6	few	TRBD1	CASSEEDRGRYNSPLHF	TGCGCCAGCAGCGAGGAGGACAGGGGGAGATATAATTCACCCCTCCACTTT
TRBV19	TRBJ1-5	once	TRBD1	CASSTGGGGPAGQPQHF	TGTGCCAGTAGTACAGGGGGCGGTGGGCCTGCCGGGCAGCCCCAGCATTTT
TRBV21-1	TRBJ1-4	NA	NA	CASSEDSLTNEKLFF	TGTGCCAGCAGCGAGGACAGCCTAACTAATGAAAAACTGTTTTTT
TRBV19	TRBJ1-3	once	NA	CAATGSGNTIYF	TGTGCCGCCACGGGGTCTGGAAACACCATATATTTT
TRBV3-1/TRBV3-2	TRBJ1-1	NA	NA	CASSPLGGGTEAFF	TGTGCCAGCAGCCCACTGGGTGGGGGGACTGAAGCTTTCTTT
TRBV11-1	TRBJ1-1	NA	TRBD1	CASSSGQGGNTEAFF	TGTGCCAGCAGCTCCGGACAGGGAGGGAACACTGAAGCTTTCTTT
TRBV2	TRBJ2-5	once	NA	CASARGNQETQYF	TGTGCCAGCGCTAGGGGCAACCAAGAGACCCAGTACTTC
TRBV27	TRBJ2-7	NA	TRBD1	CASSLGGQGPYEQYF	TGTGCCAGCAGTTTGGGGGGACAGGGGCCCTACGAGCAGTACTTC
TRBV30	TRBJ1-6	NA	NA	CAGERYGSPLHF	TGTGCCGGGGAGCGATATGGTTCACCCCTCCACTTT
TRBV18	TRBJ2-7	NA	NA	CASSPQVWTDYEQYF	TGTGCCAGCTCACCACAAGTTTGGACTGACTACGAGCAGTACTTC
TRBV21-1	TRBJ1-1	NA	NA	CASSKGVQGPTEAFF	TGTGCCAGCAGCAAAGGCGTACAGGGTCCCACTGAAGCTTTCTTT
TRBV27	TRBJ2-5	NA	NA	CASSLVRGETQYF	TGTGCCAGCAGTTTAGTCAGGGGAGAGACCCAGTACTTC
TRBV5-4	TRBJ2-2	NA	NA	CASSLYQGPTGELFF	TGTGCCAGCAGCTTGTACCAGGGCCCCACCGGGGAGCTGTTTTTT
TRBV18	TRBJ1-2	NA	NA	CASSPPSGKLSYGYTF	TGTGCCAGCTCACCACCGTCAGGGAAGTTATCTTATGGCTACACCTTC
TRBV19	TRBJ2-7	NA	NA	CAGQGRGAYEQYF	TGTGCCGGACAAGGCAGGGGAGCCTACGAGCAGTACTTC
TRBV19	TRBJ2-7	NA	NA	CASSISPGATSYEQYF	TGTGCCAGTAGTATATCCCCAGGGGCGACCTCCTACGAGCAGTACTTC
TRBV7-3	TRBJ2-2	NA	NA	CASSFRAGELFF	TGTGCCAGCAGCTTCAGGGCCGGGGAGCTGTTTTTT
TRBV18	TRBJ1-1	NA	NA	CASSPHRELNTEAFF	TGTGCCAGCTCACCCCACAGGGAGCTGAACACTGAAGCTTTCTTT
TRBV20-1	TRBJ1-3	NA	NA	CSANEGGSSGNTIYF	TGCAGTGCTAATGAAGGCGGGAGCTCTGGAAACACCATATATTTT
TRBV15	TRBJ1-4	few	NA	CATSSFRATNEKLFF	TGTGCCACCAGCAGTTTCAGGGCAACTAATGAAAAACTGTTTTTT
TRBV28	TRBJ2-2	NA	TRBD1	CASSLGLDPRDRNTGELFF	TGTGCCAGCAGTTTGGGATTGGACCCCCGGGACAGGAACACCGGGGAGCTGTTTTTT
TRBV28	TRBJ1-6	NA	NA	CASRVAANSPLHF	TGTGCCAGCAGAGTAGCGGCGAATTCACCCCTCCACTTT
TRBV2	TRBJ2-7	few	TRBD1	CASSGRTGGASPYEQYF	TGTGCCAGCAGTGGCAGGACAGGGGGCGCGTCCCCCTACGAGCAGTACTTC
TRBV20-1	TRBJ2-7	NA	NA	CSAAEYEQYF	TGCAGTGCGGCGGAGTACGAGCAGTACTTC
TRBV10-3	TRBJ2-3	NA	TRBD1	CAISETGQITDTQYF	TGTGCCATCAGTGAGACGGGACAGATCACAGATACGCAGTATTTT
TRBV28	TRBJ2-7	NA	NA	CASSLDFSYEQYF	TGTGCCAGCAGTTTGGACTTCTCCTACGAGCAGTACTTC
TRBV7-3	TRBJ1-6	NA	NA	CASSLTGGFGSPLHF	TGTGCCAGCAGCTTAACGGGAGGGTTCGGGTCACCCCTCCACTTT
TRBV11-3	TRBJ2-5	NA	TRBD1	CASSPHRGQETQYF	TGTGCCAGCAGCCCCCACAGGGGCCAAGAGACCCAGTACTTC
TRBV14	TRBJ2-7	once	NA	CASSQRRGPPYEQYF	TGTGCCAGCAGCCAAAGGCGGGGGCCACCCTACGAGCAGTACTTC
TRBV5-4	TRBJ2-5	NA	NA	CASSLSVGVQETQYF	TGTGCCAGCAGCTTGTCGGTGGGCGTCCAAGAGACCCAGTACTTC
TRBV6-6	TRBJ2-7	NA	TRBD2	CASSGRAGGSYEQYF	TGTGCCAGCAGTGGTCGCGCGGGAGGATCCTACGAGCAGTACTTC
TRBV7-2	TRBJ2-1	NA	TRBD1	CASGMTGANEQFF	TGTGCCAGCGGAATGACAGGGGCCAATGAGCAGTTCTTC
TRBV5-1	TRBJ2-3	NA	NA	CASSLAELTDTQYF	TGCGCCAGCAGCCTAGCAGAACTCACAGATACGCAGTATTTT
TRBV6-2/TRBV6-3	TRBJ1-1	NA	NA	CASSSLGEPGEAFF	TGTGCCAGCAGTTCTCTCGGTGAACCCGGTGAAGCTTTCTTT
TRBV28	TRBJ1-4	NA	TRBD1	CASTSGAGGAEKLFF	TGTGCCAGCACCTCGGGGGCAGGGGGCGCGGAAAAACTGTTTTTT
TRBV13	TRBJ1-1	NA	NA	CASSWTVSGTEAFF	TGTGCCAGCAGCTGGACAGTCTCGGGCACTGAAGCTTTCTTT
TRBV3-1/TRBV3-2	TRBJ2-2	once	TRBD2	CASSQERTSGGLGELFF	TGTGCCAGCAGCCAAGAAAGGACTAGCGGGGGTTTGGGGGAGCTGTTTTTT
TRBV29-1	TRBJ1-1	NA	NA	CSGGHMNTEAFF	TGCAGCGGGGGACATATGAACACTGAAGCTTTCTTT